Below are 24 T cell receptor beta chains sequenced from a single sample in a study of shared clonotypes between healthy human individuals. The repertoire was sequenced with immunoSEQ multiplex PCR; TCRdb's copy has only in-frame clones and lacks some. The sample holds 2 million to 3 million clones, approximately 90% seen once. Input material: naive CD4+ T cells sorted from blood. As for subset: CD45RA+ positively selected. The receptor set was obtained from a man aged 18 to 29 in good health.

This sequence joins TRBV6-5 and TRBJ1-6; D unclear. The CDR3 loop spans 15 amino acids. Deletions cut 5 bases from V and 5 bases from J, with 13 bases between. CDR1 is MNHEY and CDR2 is SVGAGI in the germline V gene. The CDR3 nucleotides read TGTGCCAGCAGTAAGCTCCCGGCGAATAATTCACCCCTCCACTTT. Protein product: CASSKLPANNSPLHF.

The J gene is TRBJ2-1, the V gene TRBV6-6, with 7 positions matching TRBD2. This CDR3 comprises 15 residues. Germline CDR1 is MNHNY and CDR2 is SVGAGI (reference sequence). J lost 9 bases, V lost 6 bases, and 14 bases had no gene match. The CDR3 DNA follows: TGTGCCAGCAGCCTCGGCTCGGGAGGAATTGGTGAGCAGTTCTTC. Translating gives CASSLGSGGIGEQFF.

The chain couples TRBV5-1 to TRBJ2-2, with 7 bases fitting TRBD1. Germline assignment: CDR1 SGHRS and CDR2 YFSETQ. V was clipped by 2 bases and J by 0 bases; unmatched bases: 4. This CDR3 comprises 16 residues. The DNA for the CDR3 is TGCGCCAGCAGCTTAAGGACAGGCTCGAACACCGGGGAGCTGTTTTTT. This gives the protein CASSLRTGSNTGELFF. The variable domain in full, with the rest retrieved from reference TRBV5-1 and TRBJ2-2, is KAGVTQTPRYLIKTRGQQVTLSCSPISGHRSVSWYQQTPGQGLQFLFEYFSETQRNKGNFPGRFSGRQFSNSRSEMNVSTLELGDSALYLCASSLRTGSNTGELFFGEGSRLTVL.

This clone was observed a single time. Other DNA sequences within the sample encode an identical CDR3. The J gene is TRBJ1-5, the V gene TRBV10-3; the match to TRBD1 covers 7 bases. The CDR3 is made up of 13 amino acids. Looked up from germline, CDR1 is ENHRY and CDR2 is SYGVKD. The V gene end was trimmed by 3 bases and the J gene end by 6 bases; junction bases not matched to a gene: 2. CDR3 sequence (DNA): TGTGCCATCAGTGACACAGGGGTTCAGCCCCAGCATTTT. Translated: CAISDTGVQPQHF.

The chain combines TRBV6-5 with TRBJ1-5; TRBD1 aligns across 7 bases. V gave up 6 bases and J gave up 4 bases; unmatched junction bases: 6. The CDR3 length is 14 residues. Per germline, CDR1 MNHEY and CDR2 SVGAGI. The CDR3 coding sequence is TGTGCCAGCAGGTCCGGGACAGAGAATCAGCCCCAGCATTTT. Amino acids: CASRSGTENQPQHF.

V and J are TRBV5-4 and TRBJ2-3; D unresolved. Looked up from germline, CDR1 is SGHNT and CDR2 is YYREEE (reference sequence). V shed 0 bases and J shed 8 bases, with 13 bases lying between them. The CDR3 covers 14 residues. The CDR3 nucleotides are TGTGCCAGCAGCTTGGGCCCGCTTACGGGTACGCAGTATTTT. This translates into CASSLGPLTGTQYF.

V gene TRBV7-2 combines with J gene TRBJ1-1; a weak D match, TRBD1 (6 bases). Germline CDR1 is SGHTA and CDR2 is FQGNSA. The CDR3 loop spans 14 amino acids. Trimming took 6 bases from V and 6 from J, leaving 17 bases between them. The CDR3 DNA follows: TGTGCCAGCAGACAGGGAGGTCTAATCGCTGAAGCTTTCTTT. As protein: CASRQGGLIAEAFF.

The chain is built from TRBV28 and TRBJ2-7; the match to TRBD1 covers 10 bases. V gave up 3 bases and J gave up 4 bases; unmatched junction bases: 6. The CDR3 has 15 residues. Germline CDR1 MDHEN, CDR2 SYDVKM. The CDR3 DNA sequence: TGTGCCAGCAGTTTTCTCGGACAGGGGGTTTACGAGCAGTACTTC. Its protein product is CASSFLGQGVYEQYF.

This clone has more than one count but fewer than ten. The chain couples TRBV18 to TRBJ1-6, with D uncertain. There are 12 residues in the CDR3. V dropped 3 bases and J dropped 13 bases, with 10 bases sitting between them. CDR1 and CDR2 from the germline V gene are KGHSH and LQKENI. CDR3 coding DNA: TGTGCCAGCTCACCCGGTGGTTCCCCCCTCCACTTT. Protein product: CASSPGGSPLHF.

Details on this clone: The sample contains more than one DNA sequence encoding this CDR3. The chain combines TRBV5-6 with TRBJ1-6; 8 bases match TRBD1. V shed 0 bases and J 7 bases; nucleotides not matched to a gene: 3. Germline CDR1 is SGHDT and CDR2 is YYEEEE. The CDR3 contains 15 residues. The CDR3 here is CASSLVDRDNSPLHF. Here the CDR3 DNA reads TGTGCCAGCAGCTTGGTGGACAGGGACAATTCACCCCTCCACTTT.

CDR3 sequence reads: CASSYQGQGSIEQYF. The CDR3 DNA reads TGTGCCAGCAGTTACCAAGGACAGGGGTCAATCGAGCAGTACTTC. The V and J genes are TRBV6-5 and TRBJ2-7; 9 nucleotides match TRBD1. From germline, CDR1 is MNHEY and CDR2 SVGAGI. V lost 2 bases to trimming and J lost 6 bases; unmatched junction nucleotides: 8. The CDR3 is 15 amino acids.

The V and J genes are TRBV7-9 and TRBJ1-4; D remains unclear. CDR3 size: 12 residues. V lost 5 bases, J lost 8 bases, and 9 bases lay in between. Germline assignment: CDR1 SEHNR and CDR2 FQNEAQ (reference sequence). The CDR3 nucleotides read TGTGCCAGCAGCGCGGGTGTAGAAAAACTGTTTTTT. Protein product: CASSAGVEKLFF.

The chain joins TRBV7-2 to TRBJ2-7; TRBD2 agrees at 9 bases. Germline-derived CDR1 and CDR2 are SGHTA and FQGNSA. The CDR3 covers 17 residues. Unmatched junction bases numbered 12, after V lost 2 bases and J lost 4 bases. This chain's CDR3 is CASSLFSPLAGKYEQYF. CDR3 DNA: TGTGCCAGCAGCTTATTCTCCCCTCTAGCGGGAAAGTACGAGCAGTACTTC. Supplemented by reference TRBV7-2 and TRBJ2-7, the full variable domain reads GAGVSQSPSNKVTEKGKDVELRCDPISGHTALYWYRQSLGQGLEFLIYFQGNSAPDKSGLPSDRFSAERTGGSVSTLTIQRTQQEDSAVYLCASSLFSPLAGKYEQYFGPGTRLTVT.

With respect to this clone: Other DNA sequences in this sample translate to the same CDR3. The rearrangement uses TRBV28 and TRBJ1-5; unclear D gene. This CDR3 contains 12 residues. CDR1 and CDR2 from the germline V gene are MDHEN and SYDVKM. With 1 base removed from V and 6 bases from J, the gap between germline ends came to 4 bases. CDR3 DNA: TGTGCCAGCAGTTTATTGGGTCAGCCCCAGCATTTT. The encoded protein is CASSLLGQPQHF.

The V call is TRBV4-3, the J call TRBJ2-4; 7 bases fit TRBD2. Germline values: CDR1 LGHNA, CDR2 YSLEER. Unmatched junction bases numbered 5, after V lost 0 bases and J lost 0 bases. CDR3 length equals 17 residues. The DNA for the CDR3 is TGCGCCAGCAGCCAAGATGGGAGGGCTGCAGCCAAAAACATTCAGTACTTC. Protein product: CASSQDGRAAAKNIQYF.

This clone was counted once. This chain connects TRBV19 to TRBJ2-1; tentative D call: TRBD2 (5 bases). Germline loops: CDR1 LNHDA, CDR2 SQIVND (reference sequence). With 7 bases removed from V and 4 bases from J, the gap between germline ends came to 17 bases. CDR3 size: 15 residues. This chain's CDR3 is CASKADRGSYNEQFF. CDR3 bases: TGTGCCAGTAAAGCTGACCGGGGTAGTTACAATGAGCAGTTCTTC.

With respect to this clone: Other nucleotide sequences in the sample specify the same CDR3. The chain joins TRBV7-9 to TRBJ1-5; D unclear. With 0 bases removed from V and 6 bases from J, the gap between germline ends came to 3 bases. The CDR3 length is 12 residues. Germline V CDR1 and CDR2: SEHNR, FQNEAQ (reference sequence). CDR3 DNA sequence: TGTGCCAGCAGCTTAGCGAGTCAGCCCCAGCATTTT. This translates into CASSLASQPQHF.

With regard to this clone: This CDR3 is also generated by other DNA sequences in the sample. The chain carries TRBV5-1 and TRBJ1-3; 8 bases agree with TRBD1. Trimming removed 4 bases from V and 2 bases from J; junction bases left unmatched: 5. In germline, CDR1 is SGHRS, CDR2 YFSETQ. This CDR3 is built from 15 residues. The CDR3 sequence is CASSRDRGTGNTIYF. The CDR3 DNA follows: TGCGCCAGCAGCCGAGACAGGGGAACTGGAAACACCATATATTTT.

This clone was detected only once. The chain combines TRBV7-9 with TRBJ2-7; D is perhaps TRBD1 or TRBD2 (6 bases each). There are 14 residues in the CDR3. Germline CDR1 reads SEHNR; CDR2 reads FQNEAQ (reference sequence). The V and J ends lost 5 bases and 9 bases respectively, with 20 bases between them. The CDR3 DNA sequence: TGTGCCAGCAGCCAACGGGCCGGGGGCGCGGTGCAGTACTTC. Its translation: CASSQRAGGAVQYF.

The chain employs TRBV6-5 and TRBJ1-1, with 7 bases lining up with TRBD1. Unmatched junction bases numbered 13, after V lost 8 bases and J lost 4 bases. Per the germline V gene, CDR1 is MNHEY and CDR2 is SVGAGI. The CDR3 totals 15 residues. CDR3 loop: CASGIETGLGTEAFF. The CDR3 DNA sequence: TGTGCCAGCGGGATCGAGACAGGGTTGGGCACTGAAGCTTTCTTT.

The DNA of the CDR3 is TGTGCCAGCAGGGCTGCGGCGGGACACGAGCAGTACTTC. It codes for CASRAAAGHEQYF. The chain uses TRBV7-2 and TRBJ2-7, with D perhaps matching TRBD2 (6 bases). Trimming removed 6 bases from V and 5 bases from J, with 14 bases in between. CDR1 and CDR2 from the germline V gene are SGHTA and FQGNSA. This CDR3 region has 13 residues.

The chain uses TRBV6-5 and TRBJ2-1; the D gene is possibly TRBD1 (6 bases). Trimming pared 6 bases from V and 7 bases from J, leaving 13 bases between. From germline, CDR1 is MNHEY and CDR2 SVGAGI. This CDR3 has 13 residues. CDR3 DNA: TGTGCCAGCAGACCACAGGGAGTGAATGAGCAGTTCTTC. It translates to CASRPQGVNEQFF.

This clone appeared a single time. Other DNA sequences in this sample translate to the same CDR3. The chain combines TRBV28 with TRBJ2-1; D remains unclear. V lost 6 bases, J lost 4 bases, and 4 bases lay in between. CDR1 and CDR2 (germline): MDHEN, SYDVKM. The CDR3 loop spans 11 amino acids. In DNA, the CDR3 is TGTGCCAGCAGCACATACAATGAGCAGTTCTTC. It is translated as CASSTYNEQFF.

This clone has only one observation. The chain employs TRBV30 and TRBJ2-5; 8 bases agree with TRBD1. The J call could be wrong; TRBJ2-7 is a better fit for the DNA end. Germline V lookup: CDR1 GTSNPN, CDR2 SVGIG (reference sequence). The length of the CDR3 is 13 residues. The CDR3 here is CAWTSQGASEQYF. As DNA, the CDR3 is TGTGCCTGGACAAGTCAGGGGGCTAGCGAGCAGTACTTC.